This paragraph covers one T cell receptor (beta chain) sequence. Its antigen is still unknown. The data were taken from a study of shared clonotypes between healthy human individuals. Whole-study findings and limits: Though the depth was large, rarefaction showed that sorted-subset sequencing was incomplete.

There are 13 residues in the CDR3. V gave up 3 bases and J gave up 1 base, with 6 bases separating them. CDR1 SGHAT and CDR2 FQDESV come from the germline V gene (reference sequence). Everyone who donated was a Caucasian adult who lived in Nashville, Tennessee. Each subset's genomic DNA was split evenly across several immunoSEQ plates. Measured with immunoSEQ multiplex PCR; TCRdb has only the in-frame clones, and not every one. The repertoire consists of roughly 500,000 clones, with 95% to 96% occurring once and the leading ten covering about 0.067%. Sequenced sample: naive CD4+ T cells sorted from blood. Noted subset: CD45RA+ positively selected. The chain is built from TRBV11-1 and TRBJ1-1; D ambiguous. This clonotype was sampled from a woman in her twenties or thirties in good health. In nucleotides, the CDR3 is TGTGCCAGCAGCTTCGGGGAGAACACTGAAGCTTTCTTT. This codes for CASSFGENTEAFF.